This T cell receptor beta chain was identified during a study of blood T cell repertoires in COVID-19. Study context: Both acute and convalescent COVID-19 samples were obtained from the United States, Italy and Spain. In each case, the material was cDNA or gDNA derived from T cells, B-cell-depleted T cells, or PBMCs.

As originally analysed: Estimation of nucleated cell counts relied on the amplification of reference gene primers. Here immunoSEQ multiplex PCR was the method, and the copy in TCRdb shows in-frame clones only, minus some. V and J calls and clone size are as listed in that table; D and trimming were resolved from the DNA. The sample shows more than 70,000 clones, 80% of them seen only once. Germline V lookup: CDR1 LGHDT, CDR2 YNNKEL (reference sequence). The CDR3 spans 14 residues. The J segment lost 10 bases and the V segment lost 1 base, leaving 3 bases of the junction unmatched. This receptor was identified in a woman in her 70s with acute or convalescent COVID-19. This chain joins TRBV3-1 (or the pseudogene TRBV3-2) and TRBJ2-3; 12 nucleotides agree with TRBD2. The sample taken for sequencing was peripheral blood. The CDR3 DNA sequence: TGTGCCAGCAGCCAAGGACTAGCGGGAGACGCGCAGTATTTT. This encodes CASSQGLAGDAQYF.